One sample yielded the 20 T cell receptor beta chains listed below, sequenced in a study of blood T cell repertoires in COVID-19. The method was immunoSEQ multiplex PCR; TCRdb's version includes in-frame clones alone and lacks a portion of them. The sample has 100,000 or so clones; about 90% are singletons. The specimen was peripheral blood. The source is a man in his fifties or sixties with acute or convalescent COVID-19.

The genes are TRBV7-8 and TRBJ1-4; 8 nucleotides match TRBD1. V shed 2 bases, J shed 8 bases, and the junction held 4 bases outside the gene matches. The CDR3 totals 14 residues. Germline CDR1 SGHVS, CDR2 FQNEAQ. This chain's CDR3 is CASSLQGAGEKLFF. The CDR3 nucleotides are TGTGCCAGCAGCTTACAGGGGGCTGGAGAAAAACTGTTTTTT.

This rearrangement joins TRBV4-1 to TRBJ2-1; 11 positions match TRBD2. Germline V gene lookup returns CDR1 MGHRA and CDR2 YSYEKL. This CDR3 has 15 amino acids. The V segment lost 4 bases and the J segment 7 bases; nucleotides outside the gene matches: 6. CDR3: CASSLTSGGMNEQFF. DNA of the CDR3: TGCGCCAGCAGCCTCACTAGCGGGGGTATGAATGAGCAGTTCTTC.

CDR3 sequence: CASSQGQFNQPQHF. The CDR3 bases are TGTGCCAGCAGCCAGGGACAGTTCAATCAGCCCCAGCATTTT. The chain joins TRBV3-1 (or the pseudogene TRBV3-2) to TRBJ1-5, with TRBD1 matching 7 bases. Trimming removed 3 bases from V and 3 bases from J; junction bases left unmatched: 2. The V gene's germline CDR1 is LGHDT and CDR2 YNNKEL (reference sequence). The CDR3 runs 14 residues.

The table lists this clone with a count of one. DNA for the CDR3: TGTGCCAGCAGCGGCTATGGACAGGGGGCGACTGAAGCTTTCTTT. Its translation: CASSGYGQGATEAFF. The chain uses TRBV9 and TRBJ1-1; 11 bases are shared with TRBD1. The CDR3 has 15 residues. The V gene end was trimmed by 3 bases and the J gene end by 5 bases; junction bases not matched to a gene: 6. Germline CDR1 SGDLS, CDR2 YYNGEE.

V gene TRBV5-1 combines with J gene TRBJ2-5; D is uncertain. Germline lookup yields CDR1 SGHRS and CDR2 YFSETQ. This CDR3 region has 13 residues. Between the trimmed V and J ends, which lost 0 bases and 5 bases, there was a span of 8 bases. The CDR3 reads CASSLGSTETQYF. The CDR3 DNA reads TGCGCCAGCAGCTTGGGGTCTACGGAGACCCAGTACTTC.

For the CDR3, the DNA is TGTGCCAGCAGCCTCCGGGTGCAGTATGGCTACACCTTC. It specifies CASSLRVQYGYTF. The chain links TRBV12-3 or TRBV12-4 to TRBJ1-2; D gene unclear. The V gene lost 6 bases and the J gene lost 5 bases, with 13 bases spanning the gap. The length of the CDR3 is 13 residues.

In its sample, this clone was seen once. The chain couples TRBV6-2 or TRBV6-3 to TRBJ2-7; 10 nucleotides align to TRBD1. The CDR3 loop spans 14 amino acids. Germline V gives CDR1 MNHEY, CDR2 SVGEGT. The J segment lost 3 bases and the V segment lost 5 bases, leaving 4 bases of the junction unmatched. For the CDR3, the DNA is TGTGCCAGCAGTAAGACAGGGGGCGGCTACGAGCAGTACTTC. Protein product: CASSKTGGGYEQYF.

The V and J genes are TRBV30 and TRBJ1-6, with unresolved D. Per germline, CDR1 GTSNPN and CDR2 SVGIG (reference sequence). V shed 2 bases and J shed 9 bases, with 5 bases lying between them. This CDR3 is 11 amino acids long. The CDR3 is CAWSLGSPLHF. Written as DNA, the CDR3 is TGTGCCTGGAGTCTAGGTTCACCCCTCCACTTT.

The V gene is TRBV5-1, the J gene TRBJ1-1, with D hard to call. V dropped 0 bases and J dropped 1 base, with 4 bases sitting between them. CDR1 is SGHRS and CDR2 is YFSETQ in the germline V gene. CDR3 size: 13 residues. The CDR3 coding sequence is TGCGCCAGCAGCTTGGGCAGGAACACTGAAGCTTTCTTT. This sequence encodes CASSLGRNTEAFF.

The chain uses TRBV3-1 (or the pseudogene TRBV3-2) and TRBJ2-1; no reliable D call. Trimming left V 2 bases short and J 7 bases short, with 9 bases between. The germline CDR1 and CDR2 sequences are LGHDT and YNNKEL (reference sequence). This CDR3 is 13 amino acids long. The CDR3 loop reads CASSQIKENEQFF. Here the CDR3 DNA reads TGTGCCAGCAGCCAAATTAAGGAGAATGAGCAGTTCTTC.

This rearrangement joins TRBV2 to TRBJ2-3; a possible D gene is TRBD2 (5 bases). V lost 9 bases and J 0 bases, leaving 10 bases between the germline ends. The germline CDR1 and CDR2 sequences are SNHLY and FYNNEI. The CDR3 runs 13 residues. The CDR3 loop reads CARADPSTDTQYF. The DNA of the CDR3 is TGTGCCAGAGCGGATCCTAGCACAGATACGCAGTATTTT. The whole variable domain, remainder taken from reference TRBV2 and TRBJ2-3, is EPEVTQTPSHQVTQMGQEVILRCVPISNHLYFYWYRQILGQKVEFLVSFYNNEISEKSEIFDDQFSVERPDGSNFTLKIRSTKLEDSAMYFCARADPSTDTQYFGPGTRLTVL.

The CDR3: CATSDPDRAGANVLTF. CDR3 DNA: TGTGCCACCAGTGATCCTGACAGGGCTGGGGCCAACGTCCTGACTTTC. The rearrangement links TRBV24-1 to TRBJ2-6, with 7 bases fitting TRBD1. V lost 3 bases to trimming and J lost 2 bases; unmatched junction nucleotides: 3. Germline V CDR1 and CDR2: KGHDR, SFDVKD. The CDR3 loop spans 16 amino acids.

The chain combines TRBV2 with TRBJ2-5; the match to TRBD1 covers 7 bases. The V segment lost 7 bases and the J segment 2 bases; nucleotides outside the gene matches: 10. Germline-derived CDR1 and CDR2 are SNHLY and FYNNEI. The CDR3 has 15 amino acids. As DNA, the CDR3 is TGTGCCAGCACCGGCTACGGGACAGCGCAAGAGACCCAGTACTTC. It yields the protein CASTGYGTAQETQYF.

The rearrangement joins TRBV5-6 to TRBJ2-6; D unresolved. The CDR3 loop spans 17 amino acids. The germline V gene has CDR1 SGHDT and CDR2 YYEEEE. Trimming took off 2 bases at V and 0 bases at J, with 12 bases between the two ends. CDR3 loop: CASSFRALASGANVLTF. CDR3 in DNA: TGTGCCAGCAGCTTCAGAGCCTTAGCCTCTGGGGCCAACGTCCTGACTTTC.

This sequence joins TRBV7-6 and TRBJ2-2; 7 bases are a match to TRBD2. The CDR3 loop spans 15 amino acids. Germline CDR1 SGHVS, CDR2 FNYEAQ. V lost 5 bases and J lost 2; bases outside the gene matches: 5. The CDR3 spells CASSLTSKNTGELFF. CDR3 coding DNA: TGTGCCAGCAGCCTGACTAGCAAAAACACCGGGGAGCTGTTTTTT.

V gene TRBV19 combines with J gene TRBJ2-7; D is undetermined. The germline V and J ends were trimmed by 4 bases and 0 bases, with 13 bases remaining between them. Germline lookup yields CDR1 LNHDA and CDR2 SQIVND (reference sequence). The length of the CDR3 is 15 residues. This chain's CDR3 is CASSNLWASSYEQYF. CDR3 nucleotides: TGTGCCAGTAGTAACCTCTGGGCCAGCTCCTACGAGCAGTACTTC.

A single count supports this clone. The rearrangement joins TRBV18 to TRBJ2-1; 8 bases are a match to TRBD2. Trimming at V came to 3 bases and at J to 4 bases, leaving 2 bases not matched to a gene. The CDR3 length is 14 residues. Germline values: CDR1 KGHSH, CDR2 LQKENI. CDR3 region: CASSPSGVYNEQFF. As DNA, the CDR3 is TGTGCCAGCTCACCTAGCGGGGTATACAATGAGCAGTTCTTC. Drawing the rest from reference TRBV18 and TRBJ2-1, the complete variable domain is NAGVMQNPRHLVRRRGQEARLRCSPMKGHSHVYWYRQLPEEGLKFMVYLQKENIIDESGMPKERFSAEFPKEGPSILRIQQVVRGDSAAYFCASSPSGVYNEQFFGPGTRLTVL.

CDR3 protein: CASRVDRTIGGYTF. CDR3 DNA: TGCGCCAGCAGAGTGGACAGAACAATTGGGGGCTACACCTTC. The chain recombines TRBV5-1 with TRBJ1-2; the D gene is possibly TRBD1 (6 bases). Looked up from germline, CDR1 is SGHRS and CDR2 is YFSETQ. The CDR3 spans 14 residues. Trimming pared 5 bases from V and 8 bases from J, leaving 19 bases between.

The chain is built from TRBV9 and TRBJ1-2; D unresolved. V shed 0 bases and J shed 5 bases, with 17 bases lying between them. This CDR3 spans 16 amino acids. The germline V gene encodes CDR1 SGDLS and CDR2 YYNGEE. This chain's CDR3 is CASSVVLAGTGYGYTF. The CDR3, as DNA: TGTGCCAGCAGCGTAGTCCTAGCCGGCACCGGTTATGGCTACACCTTC.

The chain is built from TRBV27 and TRBJ2-7, with TRBD1 matching over 9 bases. CDR1 MNHEY and CDR2 SMNVEV come from the germline V gene (reference sequence). This CDR3 region has 19 residues. Losses at the gene ends were 4 bases for V and 2 bases for J; bases not matched to a gene: 18. CDR3 DNA: TGTGCCAGCAGTTCGCAAGTTAGCCCCCGGGACAGGGCCCCCTACGAGCAGTACTTC. This encodes CASSSQVSPRDRAPYEQYF.